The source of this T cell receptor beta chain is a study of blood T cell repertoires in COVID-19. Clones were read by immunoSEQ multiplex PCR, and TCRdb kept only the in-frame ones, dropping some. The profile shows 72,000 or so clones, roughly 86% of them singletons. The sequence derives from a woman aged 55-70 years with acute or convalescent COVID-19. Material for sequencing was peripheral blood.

The CDR3 DNA sequence: TGTGCCAGCTCACCGGGGAGACAGGGGGCAACTGAAGCTTTCTTT. This gives the protein CASSPGRQGATEAFF. V usage is TRBV18 and J usage is TRBJ1-1; TRBD1 matches 10 bases. Germline CDR1 reads KGHSH; CDR2 reads LQKENI. CDR3 length equals 15 residues. Unmatched junction bases numbered 6, after V lost 3 bases and J lost 5 bases.